The 20 T cell receptor beta chains below were found in one sample sequenced in a study of blood T cells in healthy people across ages. It was with a sample-barcoded 5' primer and a J-beta primer mix that a second PCR of about 7 to 12 cycles was run. TCRdb re-called the 5' RACE reads with MiXCR, one entry per CDR3 protein. The repertoire includes 700,000 or so distinct CDR3 sequences, approximately 40% of them detected once, and roughly 30% sits in the top ten. Sequenced input: blood. Receptors originate from a man older than 75 in good health.

The chain recombines TRBV20-1 with TRBJ2-3, with 12 bases fitting TRBD2. The CDR3 length is 15 residues. The germline gives CDR1 DFQATT, CDR2 SNEGSKA (reference sequence). V gave up 5 bases and J gave up 4 bases; unmatched junction bases: 7. The CDR3 DNA sequence: TGCAGTGCTGGCTCCGGACTAGCGGGATCAGATACGCAGTATTTT. Protein: CSAGSGLAGSDTQYF.

This clonotype occurred once. DNA for the CDR3: TGTGCCAGCAGCCGAGGGACAGGGAGTAGTTCACCCCTCCACTTT. Residues: CASSRGTGSSSPLHF. The chain combines TRBV6-5 with TRBJ1-6, with TRBD1 identical over 9 bases. Germline V gene data show CDR1 as MNHEY and CDR2 as SVGAGI. Trimming took 6 bases from V and 9 from J; bases not matched to a gene: 9. The CDR3 runs 15 residues.

This chain joins TRBV6-2 or TRBV6-3 and TRBJ2-7; no clear D gene. The CDR3 contains 14 residues. V gave up 7 bases and J gave up 3 bases, with 16 bases separating them. Germline V CDR1 and CDR2: MNHEY, SVGEGT. The CDR3 loop is CASMLTVGNYEQYF. In nucleotides, the CDR3 is TGTGCCAGCATGCTAACCGTGGGCAACTACGAGCAGTACTTC.

This clonotype was counted a few times. The rearrangement links TRBV10-3 to TRBJ1-1, with 8 positions matching TRBD1. Losses at the gene ends were 10 bases for V and 0 bases for J; bases not matched to a gene: 10. The V gene's germline CDR1 is ENHRY and CDR2 SYGVKD. This CDR3 is 15 amino acids long. Here the CDR3 DNA reads TGTGCCACCGGACAGGGCGGGAGCATGAACACTGAAGCTTTCTTT. Translation gives CATGQGGSMNTEAFF.

This clonotype was seen only a few times. This chain uses TRBV4-3 with TRBJ2-7, with a tentative D call TRBD2 (6 bases). V lost 3 bases and J lost 7, with 25 bases in between. Germline loops: CDR1 LGHNA, CDR2 YSLEER. The CDR3 has 17 amino acids. The CDR3 reads CASSHRSPGLTHREQYF. The CDR3 nucleotides read TGCGCCAGCAGCCACCGATCGCCGGGACTGACCCACCGGGAGCAGTACTTC.

About this clonotype itself: One end of the junction varies from germline; a read error may be responsible. The V call is TRBV20-1, the J call TRBJ2-7, with a possible D match to TRBD1 (6 bases). The CDR3 sequence is 12 residues long. Per the germline V gene, CDR1 is DFQATT and CDR2 is SNEGSKA (reference sequence). CDR3 sequence (DNA): TGCAGTACTAGTATCAGGGGCTACGAGCAGTACTTC. Its translation is CSTSIRGYEQYF.

In this sample, this clonotype turned up a few times. V gene TRBV5-5 combines with J gene TRBJ2-5; tentative D call: TRBD1 (6 bases). This CDR3 is 16 amino acids long. Germline V gene sequence: CDR1 SGHKS, CDR2 YYEKEE (reference sequence). V was cut by 0 bases and J by 0 bases, with 12 bases left in between. Here the CDR3 reads CASSLAPRGNQETQYF. CDR3 DNA: TGTGCCAGCAGCTTGGCCCCCAGGGGAAACCAAGAGACCCAGTACTTC.

This clonotype was counted only a few times. The rearrangement joins TRBV12-3 or TRBV12-4 to TRBJ2-6, with D perhaps matching TRBD2 (5 bases). Between the trimmed V and J ends, which lost 2 bases and 3 bases, there was a span of 17 bases. The CDR3 is made up of 18 amino acids. The CDR3 DNA sequence: TGTGCCAGCAGTTTATGGGGAGAGAAAGGGCTTGGGGCCAACGTCCTGACTTTC. Translating it yields CASSLWGEKGLGANVLTF.

V usage is TRBV21-1 and J usage is TRBJ2-1; the table's D call, TRBD2, has no DNA check behind it. TRBV21-1 is given as a pseudogene. CDR3 length equals 15 residues. Here the CDR3 DNA reads TGTGCCAGCAGTAGGACTAGCGGGGACCCCTACGAGCAGTTCTTC. Translation gives CASSRTSGDPYEQFF.

The gene calls are TRBV6-7 and TRBJ2-2; D unclear. TRBV6-7 is marked as an open reading frame, function uncertain. This CDR3 has 16 residues. The ends were cut back, 6 bases at V and 1 base at J, with 15 bases in the middle. CDR3 sequence: CASSHPGEWNTGELFF. The CDR3 bases are TGTGCCAGCAGCCATCCCGGAGAGTGGAACACCGGGGAGCTGTTTTTT.

About this clonotype: At one boundary the junction diverges from the germline segment, which might be a read error. The chain is built from TRBV7-7 and TRBJ2-2; TRBD1 matches at 9 bases. This CDR3 is 16 amino acids long. CDR1 SSHAT and CDR2 FNYEAQ come from the germline V gene (reference sequence). The CDR3 DNA is TGTGCCAGCAGCTCTACAGGGGGCGCGAAGACCGGGGAGCTGTTTTTT. Translation: CASSSTGGAKTGELFF.

The sample holds a few counts of this clonotype. The V and J genes are TRBV6-2 or TRBV6-3 and TRBJ2-7; 8 bases fit TRBD2. The CDR3 spans 16 residues. CDR1 MNHEY and CDR2 SVGEGT come from the germline V gene. J lost 0 bases, V lost 4 bases, and 8 bases had no gene match. The CDR3 loop reads CASSSPTSVFSYEQYF. CDR3 nucleotides: TGTGCCAGCAGTTCCCCGACTAGCGTGTTCTCCTACGAGCAGTACTTC.

This chain connects TRBV28 to TRBJ2-4; TRBD2 matches at 7 bases. Near its end, the DNA agrees better with TRBJ2-7, so the J call may be wrong. The CDR3 runs to 17 residues. Germline V gives CDR1 MDHEN, CDR2 SYDVKM. CDR3 region: CASSSHPGTKKLGEQYF. CDR3 bases: TGTGCCAGCAGTTCCCACCCCGGGACTAAAAAACTGGGCGAGCAGTACTTC.

This sequence joins TRBV20-1 and TRBJ2-1; weak D call: TRBD1 (5 bases). The CDR3 covers 14 residues. Trimming pared 3 bases from V and 2 bases from J, leaving 11 bases between. In germline, CDR1 is DFQATT, CDR2 SNEGSKA (reference sequence). CDR3 DNA sequence: TGCAGTGCTAGCGGACAATTAGCCTACAATGAGCAGTTCTTC. This sequence encodes CSASGQLAYNEQFF.

This clonotype was picked up many times. This sequence joins TRBV5-8 and TRBJ1-5, with a weak D call TRBD1 (6 bases). The V and J ends lost 4 bases and 2 bases respectively, with 10 bases between them. This CDR3 is 14 amino acids long. The germline CDR1 and CDR2 sequences are SGHTS and YDEGEE. The CDR3 is CASSPGHRNQPQHF. Written as DNA, the CDR3 is TGTGCCAGCAGCCCGGGACATCGCAATCAGCCCCAGCATTTT. Based on the CDR3 plus reference TRBV5-8 and TRBJ1-5, the full variable domain is EAGVTQSPTHLIKTRGQQATLRCSPISGHTSVYWYQQALGLGLQFLLWYDEGEERNRGNFPPRFSGRQFPNYSSELNVNALELEDSALYLCASSPGHRNQPQHFGDGTRLSIL.

The table lists this clonotype with a few counts. V and J are TRBV5-1 and TRBJ2-1, with 7 bases matching TRBD1. TRBJ2-7 matches the DNA end more closely, so the J call is doubtful. The germline gives CDR1 SGHRS, CDR2 YFSETQ. There are 16 residues in the CDR3. CDR3: CASSLQGSSSYNEQYF. In nucleotides, the CDR3 is TGCGCCAGCAGCTTACAGGGGTCCAGCTCCTACAATGAGCAGTACTTC.

This chain uses TRBV3-1 with TRBJ1-2; D remains unclear. The CDR3 contains 15 residues. Germline V gives CDR1 LGHDT, CDR2 YNNKEL (reference sequence). With 0 bases removed from V and 8 bases from J, the gap between germline ends came to 16 bases. In nucleotides, the CDR3 is TGTGCCAGCAGCCAAGATTTTGCGCCCTCCACAGGCTACACCTTC. Its protein is CASSQDFAPSTGYTF.

CDR3 coding DNA: TGTGCCAGCACACTCTCAGGGAACACCGGGGAGCTGTTTTTT. The encoded protein is CASTLSGNTGELFF. The rearrangement links TRBV6-5 to TRBJ2-2, with D unresolved. Trimming removed 7 bases from V and 1 base from J, with 10 bases in between. Germline V CDR1 and CDR2: MNHEY, SVGAGI. The CDR3 runs to 14 residues.

This clonotype was picked up many times. V usage is TRBV14 and J usage is TRBJ2-6; 8 nucleotides agree with TRBD2. This CDR3 comprises 21 residues. Germline-derived CDR1 and CDR2 are SGHDN and FVKESK. The J segment lost 0 bases and the V segment lost 1 base, leaving 14 bases of the junction unmatched. The DNA of the CDR3 is TGTGCCAGCAGCCAAGTTCGTCCCGGGACTAGGGGTTTCTCTGGGGCCAACGTCCTGACTTTC. Residues: CASSQVRPGTRGFSGANVLTF.

This clonotype was counted only a few times. The chain carries TRBV29-1 and TRBJ2-3; 10 bases agree with TRBD2. This CDR3 is 14 amino acids long. Germline V lookup: CDR1 SQVTM, CDR2 ANQGSEA. V shed 8 bases, J shed 6 bases, and the junction held 11 bases outside the gene matches. The CDR3 sequence: CSHIAGGSSDTQYF. The CDR3 nucleotides read TGCAGCCACATAGCGGGAGGCTCGTCCGATACGCAGTATTTT.